This T cell receptor (beta chain) was recorded in a study of CD8 T cells in ankylosing spondylitis. This clonotype was found once. The antigen is not known. A read error may be the cause here, since a much bigger clone is one base away. CDR3 length equals 13 residues. Germline V gene data show CDR1 as SGHTS and CDR2 as YDEGEE. The study's findings and limits: With a CD8+ phenotype, disease-linked clones were relatively rare in peripheral blood. Apparently characteristic of ankylosing spondylitis blood was a TCR beta motif (about eight highly homologous variants). Significantly higher representation of disease-linked clones was reported for matched ankylosing spondylitis synovial fluid.

Each TCR beta library was made by quantitative 5'-RACE that incorporated molecular barcodes. One entry per CDR3 protein results from TCRdb running MiXCR on the 5' RACE reads. The top ten hold around 10% of the sample, which has roughly 100,000 distinct CDR3 sequences, 7.5% to 9% seen once. The sequencing sample was made of blood, either unsorted or a sorted T cell fraction (not recorded which). This TCR came from a male donor with ankylosing spondylitis or in good health (not recorded which). The chain uses TRBV5-8 and TRBJ1-2, with a tentative D call TRBD1 (6 bases). CDR3 sequence: CASGLDRIYGYTF. DNA of the CDR3: TGTGCCAGCGGCTTGGACAGAATCTATGGCTACACCTTC.